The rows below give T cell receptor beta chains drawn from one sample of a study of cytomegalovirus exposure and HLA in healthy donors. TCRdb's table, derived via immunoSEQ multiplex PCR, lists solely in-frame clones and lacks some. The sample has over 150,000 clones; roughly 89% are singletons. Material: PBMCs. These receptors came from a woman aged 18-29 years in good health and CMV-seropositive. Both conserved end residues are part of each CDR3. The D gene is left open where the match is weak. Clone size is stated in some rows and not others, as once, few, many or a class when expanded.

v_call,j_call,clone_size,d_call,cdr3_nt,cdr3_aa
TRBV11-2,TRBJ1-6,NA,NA,TGTGCCAGCAGCGACTCGGACAGAGATCATAATTCACCCCTCCACTTT,CASSDSDRDHNSPLHF
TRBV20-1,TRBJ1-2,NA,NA,TGCAGTGCTAGAGCCTCTAGGGGCTACACCTTC,CSARASRGYTF
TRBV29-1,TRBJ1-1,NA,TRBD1,TGCAGCGTTGACCTCTCGACAGGGGACACTGAAGCTTTCTTT,CSVDLSTGDTEAFF
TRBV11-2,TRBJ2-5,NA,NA,TGTGCCAGCAGCTTAAATACGGCCTCCCGGAGAGAGACCCAGTACTTC,CASSLNTASRRETQYF
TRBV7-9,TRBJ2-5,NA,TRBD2,TGTGCCAGCAGCTGGCCCCGGGGGGAGGGAGAGACCCAGTACTTC,CASSWPRGEGETQYF
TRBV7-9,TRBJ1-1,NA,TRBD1,TGTGCCAGCAGAACCGGACAGGGGAACACTGAAGCTTTCTTT,CASRTGQGNTEAFF
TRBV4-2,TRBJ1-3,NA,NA,TGTGCCAGCAGCCCCTCAGGCTCTGGAAACACCATATATTTT,CASSPSGSGNTIYF
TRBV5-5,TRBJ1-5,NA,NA,TGCGCCAGCAGCCAAGATCTTGCAGGCAATCAGCCCCAGCATTTT,CASSQDLAGNQPQHF
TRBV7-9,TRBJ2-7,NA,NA,TGTGCCAGCACCAACGTGGGGGGCTACGAGCAGTACTTC,CASTNVGGYEQYF
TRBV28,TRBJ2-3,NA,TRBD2,TGTGCCAGCAAGCTGACAGGGGGACTAGCGGGAAAGCGGACAGATACGCAGTATTTT,CASKLTGGLAGKRTDTQYF
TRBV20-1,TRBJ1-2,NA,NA,TGCAGTGCTTTCGGACAGTATGGCTACACCTTC,CSAFGQYGYTF
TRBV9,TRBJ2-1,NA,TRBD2,TGTGCCAGCAGCGTAGGTAGCGGGAGTCTTTACGATGAGCAGTTCTTC,CASSVGSGSLYDEQFF
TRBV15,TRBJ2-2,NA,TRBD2,TGTGCCACCTCCGAACTAGCGGGAGCTCGGACCGGGGAGCTGTTTTTT,CATSELAGARTGELFF
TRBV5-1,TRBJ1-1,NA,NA,TGCGCCAGCAGCTTGGTCGGAGGTGGCACTGAAGCTTTCTTT,CASSLVGGGTEAFF
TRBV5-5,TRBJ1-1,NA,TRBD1,TGTGCCAGCAGCTTGGTAAGGGGGCATTTGAACACTGAAGCTTTCTTT,CASSLVRGHLNTEAFF
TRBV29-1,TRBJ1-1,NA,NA,TGCAGCGGAGGACACCTGTTGAACACTGAAGCTTTCTTT,CSGGHLLNTEAFF
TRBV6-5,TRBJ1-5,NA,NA,TGTGCCAGCAGTTACGGCAGGGAGGATCAGCCCCAGCATTTT,CASSYGREDQPQHF
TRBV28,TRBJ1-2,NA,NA,TGTGCCAGCAGTTTTGGCGGATACAGGGGCTACACCTTC,CASSFGGYRGYTF
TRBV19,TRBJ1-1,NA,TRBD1,TGTGCCAGTAGTCCCTGGACAGGGGGCGCGGACACTGAAGCTTTCTTT,CASSPWTGGADTEAFF
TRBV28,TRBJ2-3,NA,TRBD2,TGTGCCAGCAACCTCCCTTCTAGCGGAATTACTAGCACAGATACGCAGTATTTT,CASNLPSSGITSTDTQYF
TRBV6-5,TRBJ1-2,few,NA,TGTGCCAGCACCCGCGGGGTGACTAACTATGGCTACACCTTC,CASTRGVTNYGYTF
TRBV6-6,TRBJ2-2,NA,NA,TGTGCCAGCAGTTACTCGGGCCGGGAGCTGTTTTTT,CASSYSGRELFF
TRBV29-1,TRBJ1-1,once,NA,TGCAGCGTTGTACAGGGAGTAAGTGACGCTTTCTTT,CSVVQGVSDAFF
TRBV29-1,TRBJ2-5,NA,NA,TGCAGCGTTGAAAAGTGGCTCCACCAAGAGACCCAGTACTTC,CSVEKWLHQETQYF